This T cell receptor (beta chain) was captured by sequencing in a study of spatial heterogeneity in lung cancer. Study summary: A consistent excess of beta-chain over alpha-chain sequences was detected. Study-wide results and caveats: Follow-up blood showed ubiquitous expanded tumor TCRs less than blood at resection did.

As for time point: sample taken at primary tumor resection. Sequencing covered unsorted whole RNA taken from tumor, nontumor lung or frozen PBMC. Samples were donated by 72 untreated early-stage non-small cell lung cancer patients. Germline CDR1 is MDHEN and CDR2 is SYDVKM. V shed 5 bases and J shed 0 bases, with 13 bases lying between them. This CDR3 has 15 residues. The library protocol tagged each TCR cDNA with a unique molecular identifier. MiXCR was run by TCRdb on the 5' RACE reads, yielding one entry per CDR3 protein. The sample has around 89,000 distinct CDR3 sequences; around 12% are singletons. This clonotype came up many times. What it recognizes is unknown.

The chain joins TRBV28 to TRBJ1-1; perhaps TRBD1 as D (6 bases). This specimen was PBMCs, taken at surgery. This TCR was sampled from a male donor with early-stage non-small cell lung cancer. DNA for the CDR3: TGTGCCAGCAGTCAGGGGCCGCCTATGAACACTGAAGCTTTCTTT. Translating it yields CASSQGPPMNTEAFF.